These 29 T cell receptor beta chains share one sample of origin, sequenced in a study of T cells in Graves' hyperthyroidism and ophthalmopathy. From RNA transcripts, TCR beta CDR3 regions were amplified. The HTBI primer set was used in a first-round RT-PCR of the TCR CDR3. TCRdb re-called the multiplex PCR reads with MiXCR, one entry per CDR3 protein. The profile shows around 340,000 distinct CDR3 sequences, 17% of them singletons. The sequencing input was blood. These receptors came from a woman between 25 and 40 years old with Graves' hyperthyroidism that later progressed to Graves' ophthalmopathy.

A remark on this clonotype: A much larger clone lies one base from this, so it may be a read error. The chain couples TRBV27 to TRBJ2-1; 8 bases line up with TRBD2. V trimming: 8 bases; J trimming: 2 bases; junction bases outside the gene matches: 11. Germline loops: CDR1 MNHEY, CDR2 SMNVEV (reference sequence). The CDR3 is 16 residues long. Here the CDR3 reads CASGIFRGGAYNEQFF. The CDR3 bases are TGTGCCAGCGGTATATTTCGGGGGGGCGCCTACAATGAGCAGTTCTTC.

The table lists this clonotype with many counts. The chain uses TRBV18 and TRBJ2-1, with 11 bases aligning to TRBD2. The CDR3 is 16 amino acids. Germline V CDR1 and CDR2: KGHSH, LQKENI. V shed 3 bases and J 3 bases; nucleotides not matched to a gene: 4. CDR3 nucleotides: TGTGCCAGCTCACCCGATAGCGGGAGGGGCTACAATGAGCAGTTCTTC. Translation gives CASSPDSGRGYNEQFF.

The table lists this clonotype with many counts. This chain links TRBV7-2 with TRBJ1-1; 8 bases map to TRBD1. Germline-derived CDR1 and CDR2 are SGHTA and FQGNSA. Trimming cost V 1 base and J 5 bases; bases outside gene matches: 15. CDR3 length: 18 amino acids. In nucleotides, the CDR3 is TGTGCCAGCAGCTTAGGGCACCCGGGCAGGGGGCCTGGTACTGAAGCTTTCTTT. It yields the protein CASSLGHPGRGPGTEAFF.

This clonotype was observed a handful of times. The V gene is TRBV19, the J gene TRBJ1-5; no clear D gene. Germline loops: CDR1 LNHDA, CDR2 SQIVND (reference sequence). There are 12 residues in the CDR3. The V end lost 1 base, the J end lost 4 bases, and 2 bases lay between the germline ends. The CDR3 DNA sequence: TGTGCCAGTAGTATAGGGAATCAGCCCCAGCATTTT. Its protein is CASSIGNQPQHF. The full variable domain, completed using reference TRBV19 and TRBJ1-5, is DGGITQSPKYLFRKEGQNVTLSCEQNLNHDAMYWYRQDPGQGLRLIYYSQIVNDFQKGDIAEGYSVSREKKESFPLTVTSAQKNPTAFYLCASSIGNQPQHFGDGTRLSIL.

V and J are TRBV10-3 and TRBJ1-3, with a tentative D call TRBD1 (6 bases). Germline CDR1 and CDR2: ENHRY and SYGVKD. This CDR3 is built from 16 residues. V was clipped by 10 bases and J by 0 bases, with 19 bases between them. The CDR3, as DNA: TGTGCCACTCAAGGACAGAAGTACCTCTCTGGAAACACCATATATTTT. This sequence encodes CATQGQKYLSGNTIYF.

A word on this clonotype: This may be a read error: a much more frequent sequence differs by one nucleotide. This sequence joins TRBV4-1 and TRBJ2-5, with 8 bases that match TRBD1. Germline CDR1 is MGHRA and CDR2 is YSYEKL. This CDR3 spans 18 amino acids. The CDR3: CASGQATSGQGAPETQYF. The CDR3 nucleotides are TGCGCCAGCGGCCAAGCTACTTCCGGCCAGGGGGCTCCTGAGACCCAGTACTTC.

V is TRBV10-3 and J is TRBJ2-5, with 12 bases identical to TRBD1. The CDR3 length is 15 residues. Trimming cost V 6 bases and J 5 bases; bases outside gene matches: 7. CDR1 and CDR2 from the germline V gene are ENHRY and SYGVKD. The CDR3 nucleotides read TGTGCCATCAGGGGAGGGACAGGGGGCATGGAGACCCAGTACTTC. As protein: CAIRGGTGGMETQYF.

This clonotype appeared many times. The V call is TRBV27, the J call TRBJ1-5; a possible D gene is TRBD1 (5 bases). V dropped 5 bases and J dropped 7 bases, with 12 bases sitting between them. Germline V gives CDR1 MNHEY, CDR2 SMNVEV (reference sequence). There are 13 residues in the CDR3. The CDR3 DNA reads as TGTGCCAGCAGTCCCTGGGGGACCCAGCCCCAGCATTTT. Its protein product is CASSPWGTQPQHF.

At least ten counts were recorded for this clonotype. The chain links TRBV7-8 to TRBJ2-5; D is possibly TRBD2 (5 bases). V was trimmed by 5 bases and J by 2 bases, leaving 9 bases between them. The CDR3 covers 13 residues. CDR1 is SGHVS and CDR2 is FQNEAQ in the germline V gene. Here the CDR3 reads CASSPTTQETQYF. The CDR3 nucleotides are TGTGCCAGCAGCCCGACTACTCAAGAGACCCAGTACTTC.

This clonotype was observed at least ten times. This rearrangement joins TRBV27 to TRBJ1-5; no clear D gene. Germline CDR1 reads MNHEY; CDR2 reads SMNVEV (reference sequence). Trimming removed 4 bases at V and 2 bases at J, with 6 bases between. This CDR3 region has 13 residues. CDR3: CASSWTGNQPQHF. The CDR3 DNA is TGTGCCAGCAGTTGGACTGGCAATCAGCCCCAGCATTTT.

This chain links TRBV9 with TRBJ2-2; D unclear. Germline V gene data show CDR1 as SGDLS and CDR2 as YYNGEE. This CDR3 comprises 17 residues. V was trimmed by 0 bases and J by 6 bases, leaving 18 bases between them. CDR3 amino acids: CASSVAKGRDVPGELFF. The CDR3 DNA is TGTGCCAGCAGCGTAGCGAAGGGAAGGGATGTCCCCGGGGAGCTGTTTTTT. The full variable domain, in which reference TRBV9 and TRBJ2-2 provide the parts outside the CDR3, is DSGVTQTPKHLITATGQRVTLRCSPRSGDLSVYWYQQSLDQGLQFLIQYYNGEERAKGNILERFSAQQFPDLHSELNLSSLELGDSALYFCASSVAKGRDVPGELFFGEGSRLTVL.

This clonotype was seen many times. The rearrangement joins TRBV19 to TRBJ1-1, with D tentatively TRBD1 (6 bases). V dropped 8 bases and J dropped 1 base, with 17 bases sitting between them. CDR3 length: 15 residues. Germline lookup yields CDR1 LNHDA and CDR2 SQIVND (reference sequence). The CDR3 is CASGGLTGTNTEAFF. CDR3 DNA: TGTGCCAGTGGGGGCCTTACAGGGACGAACACTGAAGCTTTCTTT. Combining the CDR3 with reference TRBV19 and TRBJ1-1 gives the whole variable domain DGGITQSPKYLFRKEGQNVTLSCEQNLNHDAMYWYRQDPGQGLRLIYYSQIVNDFQKGDIAEGYSVSREKKESFPLTVTSAQKNPTAFYLCASGGLTGTNTEAFFGQGTRLTVV.

This clonotype was seen more than once but under ten times. The chain has TRBV28 and TRBJ1-3; no reliable D call. CDR1 is MDHEN, CDR2 SYDVKM, per germline. This CDR3 has 14 amino acids. The germline V and J ends were trimmed by 7 bases and 7 bases, with 17 bases remaining between them. CDR3: CASIAFGRGNTIYF. The CDR3 bases are TGTGCCAGCATCGCGTTCGGTAGAGGGAACACCATATATTTT.

This clonotype was observed many times. The V gene is TRBV13, the J gene TRBJ2-1, with D perhaps given as TRBD1 or TRBD2 (5 bases each). Looked up from germline, CDR1 is PRHDT and CDR2 is FYEKMQ (reference sequence). This CDR3 region has 15 residues. The V and J ends lost 6 bases and 7 bases respectively, with 19 bases between them. CDR3 nucleotides: TGTGCCAGCAGTCCGGGACGGCGGACGGGTAATGAGCAGTTCTTC. Translating gives CASSPGRRTGNEQFF.

Details on this clonotype: A read error may explain this, as a much larger clone is one base away. V usage is TRBV5-1 and J usage is TRBJ1-1; the D gene is possibly TRBD1 (5 bases). The CDR3 extends over 15 amino acids. Germline CDR1 and CDR2: SGHRS and YFSETQ. CDR3 DNA sequence: TGCGCCGGCAGCTCATCCGGGGGAGTGTTCACTGAAGCTTTCTTT. Translation gives CAGSSSGGVFTEAFF.

This clonotype was seen only a few times. V gene TRBV3-1 combines with J gene TRBJ2-1, with D perhaps matching TRBD1 (6 bases). V was trimmed by 7 bases and J by 8 bases, leaving 9 bases between them. Germline assignment: CDR1 LGHDT and CDR2 YNNKEL (reference sequence). The CDR3 length is 11 residues. Here the CDR3 reads CASTQGYEQFF. As DNA, the CDR3 is TGTGCCAGCACACAGGGTTATGAGCAGTTCTTC.

This clonotype was observed a few times. CDR3 in DNA: TGTGCCAGCAGCTTAGCACCCCTACCCTTAACCTTC. Protein sequence: CASSLAPLPLTF. V usage is TRBV5-6 and J usage is TRBJ1-2; D gene unclear. The V gene lost 2 bases and the J gene lost 14 bases, with 16 bases spanning the gap. CDR1 SGHDT and CDR2 YYEEEE come from the germline V gene. CDR3 length: 12 amino acids.

This clonotype was picked up many times. The chain has TRBV5-1 and TRBJ1-6; 8 bases agree with TRBD1. Trimming cost V 0 bases and J 10 bases; bases outside gene matches: 6. Germline V CDR1 and CDR2: SGHRS, YFSETQ. This CDR3 is built from 15 residues. CDR3 loop: CASSLVGRGQSPLHF. The CDR3 DNA sequence: TGCGCCAGCAGCTTGGTTGGCAGGGGGCAATCACCCCTCCACTTT.

This clonotype came up many times. The chain is built from TRBV20-1 and TRBJ1-2, with no clear D. V dropped 3 bases and J dropped 0 bases, with 8 bases sitting between them. This CDR3 contains 13 residues. The germline V gene has CDR1 DFQATT and CDR2 SNEGSKA (reference sequence). The DNA for the CDR3 is TGCAGTGCTAGTGACTTTACTAACTATGGCTACACCTTC. Its translation is CSASDFTNYGYTF.

There are many counts of this clonotype. The chain has TRBV7-9 and TRBJ1-3; no reliable D call. Trimming took 3 bases from V and 0 from J, leaving 9 bases between them. CDR1 and CDR2 from the germline V gene are SEHNR and FQNEAQ (reference sequence). CDR3 size: 15 residues. The CDR3 DNA is TGTGCCAGCAGCTTTGTCGGAAGCTCTGGAAACACCATATATTTT. Protein: CASSFVGSSGNTIYF.

This clonotype was counted many times. The chain links TRBV13 to TRBJ2-7; tentatively, D is TRBD1 (6 bases). The V and J ends lost 4 bases and 0 bases respectively, with 13 bases between them. Germline CDR1 reads PRHDT; CDR2 reads FYEKMQ (reference sequence). This CDR3 comprises 15 residues. The CDR3 here is CASSSQGLLSYEQYF. CDR3 bases: TGTGCCAGCAGCTCGCAGGGGTTACTCTCCTACGAGCAGTACTTC.

This clonotype showed up many times. The chain couples TRBV30 to TRBJ2-2, with a tentative D call TRBD2 (5 bases). The germline gives CDR1 GTSNPN, CDR2 SVGIG (reference sequence). Trimming pared 5 bases from V and 4 bases from J, leaving 8 bases between. This CDR3 has 12 amino acids. DNA for the CDR3: TGTGCCTGGGACGGACTCACCGGGGAGCTGTTTTTT. It translates to CAWDGLTGELFF.

This clonotype was picked up many times. The V and J genes are TRBV2 and TRBJ2-5, with D unclear. The CDR3 consists of 15 residues. Germline loops: CDR1 SNHLY, CDR2 FYNNEI. V lost 1 base and J 3 bases, leaving 12 bases between the germline ends. The CDR3 sequence is CASSEVHVVEETQYF. CDR3 DNA sequence: TGTGCCAGCAGTGAAGTACATGTGGTCGAAGAGACCCAGTACTTC.

Worth noting for this clonotype: This may stem from a read error, because a much larger clone lies one nucleotide away. This chain connects TRBV2 to TRBJ2-2, with 9 bases fitting TRBD1. Germline V gene lookup returns CDR1 SNHLY and CDR2 FYNNEI. CDR3 length: 15 residues. The CDR3 region is CASSEGQGNTGELSF. DNA for the CDR3: TGTGCCAGCAGTGAGGGACAGGGAAATACCGGGGAGCTGTCTTTT.

V and J are TRBV2 and TRBJ1-6; D gene uncertain. V lost 10 bases and J 10 bases, leaving 11 bases between the germline ends. This CDR3 is built from 11 residues. Per the germline V gene, CDR1 is SNHLY and CDR2 is FYNNEI. CDR3 in amino acids: CATASGSPLHF. CDR3 nucleotides: TGTGCCACCGCTTCGGGGTCACCCCTCCACTTT. Full variable domain (rest looked up from reference TRBV2 and TRBJ1-6): EPEVTQTPSHQVTQMGQEVILRCVPISNHLYFYWYRQILGQKVEFLVSFYNNEISEKSEIFDDQFSVERPDGSNFTLKIRSTKLEDSAMYFCATASGSPLHFGNGTRLTVT.

This clonotype was seen just once. One end of the junction is discordant with germline, which a read error may explain. The chain is built from TRBV6-1 and TRBJ1-1; TRBD1 matches at 7 bases. The CDR3 has 14 amino acids. Germline V lookup: CDR1 MNHNS, CDR2 SASEGT. The DNA of the CDR3 is TGTGCCGGCAGTGAAAATGCAGGGGGCACTGAAGCTTTCTTT. Encoded protein: CAGSENAGGTEAFF.

This clonotype came up many times. J is TRBJ2-7 and V is TRBV3-1; D is possibly TRBD1 or TRBD2 (5 bases each). CDR3 length equals 15 residues. Trimming shortened V by 0 bases and J by 3 bases, and 12 bases separated the two germline ends. Germline loops: CDR1 LGHDT, CDR2 YNNKEL (reference sequence). The DNA of the CDR3 is TGTGCCAGCAGCCAAGATCTGTCGGGGCACTACGAGCAGTACTTC. This codes for CASSQDLSGHYEQYF.

In its sample, this clonotype was seen a few times. The chain links TRBV25-1 to TRBJ1-1, with D tentatively TRBD1 (5 bases). Trimming left V 0 bases short and J 4 bases short, with 15 bases between. CDR1 and CDR2 from the germline V gene are MGHDK and SYGVNS. This CDR3 is 16 amino acids long. The CDR3 reads CASSEYLAGRGTEAFF. CDR3 nucleotides: TGTGCCAGCAGTGAATACCTTGCGGGGAGGGGCACTGAAGCTTTCTTT.

Ten or more counts support this clonotype. The V call is TRBV20-1, the J call TRBJ1-2; maybe TRBD1 (5 bases). V was cut by 0 bases and J by 4 bases, with 12 bases left in between. Per germline, CDR1 DFQATT and CDR2 SNEGSKA (reference sequence). This CDR3 comprises 14 residues. The CDR3 reads CSAREWGGVYGYTF. The CDR3 DNA reads as TGCAGTGCTAGAGAATGGGGGGGGGTCTATGGCTACACCTTC.